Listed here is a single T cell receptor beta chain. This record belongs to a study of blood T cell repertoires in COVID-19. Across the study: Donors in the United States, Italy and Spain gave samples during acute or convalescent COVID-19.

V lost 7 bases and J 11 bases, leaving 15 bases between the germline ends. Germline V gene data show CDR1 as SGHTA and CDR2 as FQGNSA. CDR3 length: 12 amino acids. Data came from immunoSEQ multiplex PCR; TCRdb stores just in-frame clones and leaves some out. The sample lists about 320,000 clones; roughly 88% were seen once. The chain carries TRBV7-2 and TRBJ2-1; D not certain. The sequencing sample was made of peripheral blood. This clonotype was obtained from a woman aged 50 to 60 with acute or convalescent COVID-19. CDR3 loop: CASTLDPGKQFF. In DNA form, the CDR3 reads TGTGCCAGCACCCTAGATCCTGGCAAGCAGTTCTTC.